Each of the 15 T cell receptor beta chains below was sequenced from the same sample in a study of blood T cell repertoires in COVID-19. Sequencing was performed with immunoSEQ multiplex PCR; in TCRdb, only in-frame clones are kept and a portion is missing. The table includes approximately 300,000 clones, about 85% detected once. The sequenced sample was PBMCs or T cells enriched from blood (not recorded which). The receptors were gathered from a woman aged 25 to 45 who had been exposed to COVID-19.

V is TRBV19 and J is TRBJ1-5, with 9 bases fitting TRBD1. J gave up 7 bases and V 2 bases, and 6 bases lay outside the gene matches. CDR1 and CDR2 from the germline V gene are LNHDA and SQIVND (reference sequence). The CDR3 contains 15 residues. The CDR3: CASSIRGQGNQPQHF. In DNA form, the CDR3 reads TGTGCCAGTAGTATACGGGGACAGGGAAACCAGCCCCAGCATTTT.

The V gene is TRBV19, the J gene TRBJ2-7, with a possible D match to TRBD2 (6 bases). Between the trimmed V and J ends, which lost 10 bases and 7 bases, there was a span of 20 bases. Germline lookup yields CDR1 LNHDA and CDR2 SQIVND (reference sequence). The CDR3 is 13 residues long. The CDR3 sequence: CAKRRDFSLEQYF. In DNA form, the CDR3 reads TGTGCCAAAAGGCGGGACTTCTCCCTAGAGCAGTACTTC.

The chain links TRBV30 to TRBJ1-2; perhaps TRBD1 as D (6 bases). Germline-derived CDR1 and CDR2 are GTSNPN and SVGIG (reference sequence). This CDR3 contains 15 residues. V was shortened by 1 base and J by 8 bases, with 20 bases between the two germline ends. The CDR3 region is CAWSGGRTMGRGYTF. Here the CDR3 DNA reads TGTGCCTGGAGTGGGGGGCGGACCATGGGTAGGGGCTACACCTTC.

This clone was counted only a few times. CDR3 residues: CASRAQGSDTQYF. The CDR3 DNA is TGTGCCAGCAGGGCACAGGGATCAGATACGCAGTATTTT. The chain recombines TRBV6-5 with TRBJ2-3; perhaps TRBD1 as D (6 bases). V gave up 6 bases and J gave up 4 bases, with 11 bases separating them. CDR1 is MNHEY and CDR2 is SVGAGI in the germline V gene. The CDR3 is 13 residues long.

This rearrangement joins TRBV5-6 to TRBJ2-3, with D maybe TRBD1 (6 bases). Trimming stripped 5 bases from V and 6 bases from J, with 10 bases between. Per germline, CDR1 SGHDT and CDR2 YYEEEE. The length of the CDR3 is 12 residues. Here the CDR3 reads CASRMRGDTQYF. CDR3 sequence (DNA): TGTGCCAGCAGGATGAGGGGGGATACGCAGTATTTT.

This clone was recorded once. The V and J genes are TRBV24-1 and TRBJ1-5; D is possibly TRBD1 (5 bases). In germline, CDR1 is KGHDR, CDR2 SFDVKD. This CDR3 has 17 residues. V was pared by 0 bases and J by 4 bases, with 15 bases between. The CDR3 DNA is TGTGCCACCAGTGATTTGCATCAGGGTACAGTTAATCAGCCCCAGCATTTT. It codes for CATSDLHQGTVNQPQHF.

Here the CDR3 DNA reads TGTGCCAGCAGCCAAGGGGGGGGGCCTTATCCAAATGAGCAGTTCTTC. This translates into CASSQGGGPYPNEQFF. The chain is built from TRBV3-1 (or the pseudogene TRBV3-2) and TRBJ2-1, with D perhaps TRBD2 (7 bases). V lost 1 base to trimming and J lost 7 bases, with 17 bases between them. The CDR3 has 16 amino acids. The germline gives CDR1 LGHDT, CDR2 YNNKEL (reference sequence).

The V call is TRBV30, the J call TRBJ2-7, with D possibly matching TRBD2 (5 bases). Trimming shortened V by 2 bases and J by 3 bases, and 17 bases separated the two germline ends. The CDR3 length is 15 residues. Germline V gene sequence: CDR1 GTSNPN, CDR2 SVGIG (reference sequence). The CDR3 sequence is CAWSLQTGVVYEQYF. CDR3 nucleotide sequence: TGTGCCTGGAGTCTCCAAACCGGGGTCGTCTACGAGCAGTACTTC.

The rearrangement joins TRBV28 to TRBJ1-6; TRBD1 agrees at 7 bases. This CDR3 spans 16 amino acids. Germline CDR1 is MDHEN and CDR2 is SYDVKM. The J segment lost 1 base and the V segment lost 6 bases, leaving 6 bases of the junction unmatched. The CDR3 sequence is CASRNRGSSYNSPLHF. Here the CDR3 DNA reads TGTGCCAGCAGAAACAGGGGATCGTCCTATAATTCACCCCTCCACTTT.

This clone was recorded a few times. The DNA of the CDR3 is TGTGCCAGCAGCTTAAGGGAGGGAGGGACTACCTACAATGAGCAGTTCTTC. This translates into CASSLREGGTTYNEQFF. This chain links TRBV5-4 with TRBJ2-1, with 7 bases lining up with TRBD2. CDR3 size: 17 residues. The trim removed 2 bases at V and 2 bases at J, leaving 10 bases unmatched. Germline CDR1 SGHNT, CDR2 YYREEE (reference sequence).

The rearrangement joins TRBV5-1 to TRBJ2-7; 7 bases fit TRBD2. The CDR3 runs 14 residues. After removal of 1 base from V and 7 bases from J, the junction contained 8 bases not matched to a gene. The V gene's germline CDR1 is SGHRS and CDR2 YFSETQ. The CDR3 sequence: CASSLWTSMEEQYF. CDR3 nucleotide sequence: TGCGCCAGCAGCTTGTGGACTAGTATGGAGGAGCAGTACTTC. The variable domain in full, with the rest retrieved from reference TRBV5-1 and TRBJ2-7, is KAGVTQTPRYLIKTRGQQVTLSCSPISGHRSVSWYQQTPGQGLQFLFEYFSETQRNKGNFPGRFSGRQFSNSRSEMNVSTLELGDSALYLCASSLWTSMEEQYFGPGTRLTVT.

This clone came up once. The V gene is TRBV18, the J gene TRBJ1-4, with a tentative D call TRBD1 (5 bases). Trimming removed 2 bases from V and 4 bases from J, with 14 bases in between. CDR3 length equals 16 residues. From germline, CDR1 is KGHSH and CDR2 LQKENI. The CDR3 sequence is CASSPTKQARNEKLFF. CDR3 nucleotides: TGTGCCAGCTCACCAACTAAACAGGCGCGTAATGAAAAACTGTTTTTT. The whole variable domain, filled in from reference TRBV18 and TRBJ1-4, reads NAGVMQNPRHLVRRRGQEARLRCSPMKGHSHVYWYRQLPEEGLKFMVYLQKENIIDESGMPKERFSAEFPKEGPSILRIQQVVRGDSAAYFCASSPTKQARNEKLFFGSGTQLSVL.

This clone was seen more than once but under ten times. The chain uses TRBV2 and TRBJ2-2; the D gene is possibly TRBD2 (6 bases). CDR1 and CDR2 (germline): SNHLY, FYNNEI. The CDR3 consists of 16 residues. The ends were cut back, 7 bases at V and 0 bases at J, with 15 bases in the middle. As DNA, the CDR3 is TGTGCCAGCAACGGACTGTTAGCGGCGAACACCGGGGAGCTGTTTTTT. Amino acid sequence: CASNGLLAANTGELFF.

CDR3 sequence: CASSIPTGDNEKLFF. As DNA, the CDR3 is TGTGCCAGCAGTATCCCGACAGGGGATAATGAAAAACTGTTTTTT. V usage is TRBV25-1 and J usage is TRBJ1-4; TRBD1 agrees at 8 bases. Per germline, CDR1 MGHDK and CDR2 SYGVNS. The CDR3 totals 15 residues. Trimming cost V 5 bases and J 4 bases; bases outside gene matches: 6. The whole variable domain, filled in from reference TRBV25-1 and TRBJ1-4, reads EADIYQTPRYLVIGTGKKITLECSQTMGHDKMYWYQQDPGMELHLIHYSYGVNSTEKGDLSSESTVSRIRTEHFPLTLESARPSHTSQYLCASSIPTGDNEKLFFGSGTQLSVL.

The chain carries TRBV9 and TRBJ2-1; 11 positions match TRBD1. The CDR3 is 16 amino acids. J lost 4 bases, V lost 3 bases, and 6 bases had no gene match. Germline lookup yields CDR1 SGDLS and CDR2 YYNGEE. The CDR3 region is CASSASGTGGYNEQFF. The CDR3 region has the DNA TGTGCCAGCAGCGCGAGCGGGACAGGGGGTTACAATGAGCAGTTCTTC.